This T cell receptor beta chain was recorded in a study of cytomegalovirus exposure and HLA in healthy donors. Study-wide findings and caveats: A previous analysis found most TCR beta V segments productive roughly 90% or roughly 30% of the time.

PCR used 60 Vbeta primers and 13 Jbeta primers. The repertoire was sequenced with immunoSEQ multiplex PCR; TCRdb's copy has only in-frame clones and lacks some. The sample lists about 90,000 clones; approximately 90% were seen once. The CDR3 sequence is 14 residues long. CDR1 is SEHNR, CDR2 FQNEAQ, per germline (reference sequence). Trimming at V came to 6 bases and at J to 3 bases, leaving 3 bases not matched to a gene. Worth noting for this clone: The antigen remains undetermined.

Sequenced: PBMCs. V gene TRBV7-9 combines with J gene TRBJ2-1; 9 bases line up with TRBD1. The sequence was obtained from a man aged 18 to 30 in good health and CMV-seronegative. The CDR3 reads CASSPGQGYNEQFF. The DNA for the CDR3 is TGTGCCAGCAGTCCGGGACAGGGCTACAATGAGCAGTTCTTC. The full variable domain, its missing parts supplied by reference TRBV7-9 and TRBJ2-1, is DTGVSQNPRHKITKRGQNVTFRCDPISEHNRLYWYRQTLGQGPEFLTYFQNEAQLEKSRLLSDRFSAERPKGSFSTLEIQRTEQGDSAMYLCASSPGQGYNEQFFGPGTRLTVL.